This T cell receptor beta chain was captured by sequencing in a study of monozygotic twins with inflammatory bowel disease. Study-level results: IBD patients shared fewer clonotypes with other individuals than healthy twins, especially patients with disease activity signs.

TCRdb reprocessed the 5' RACE reads and stores each CDR3 protein as one record, lacking DNA. The listing contains around 220,000 distinct CDR3 sequences. Regarding this clonotype: Its antigen is still unknown.

The material sequenced was blood. The TCR comes from a human donor with ulcerative colitis or Crohn's disease, or a healthy co-twin of an affected twin (not recorded which).

Here the CDR3 reads CASSPSTGLAYEQYF. The chain recombines TRBV7-2 with TRBJ2-7; TCRdb reports TRBD1, a call that lacks DNA to check it against. Per germline, CDR1 SGHTA and CDR2 FQGNSA. The CDR3 totals 15 residues.